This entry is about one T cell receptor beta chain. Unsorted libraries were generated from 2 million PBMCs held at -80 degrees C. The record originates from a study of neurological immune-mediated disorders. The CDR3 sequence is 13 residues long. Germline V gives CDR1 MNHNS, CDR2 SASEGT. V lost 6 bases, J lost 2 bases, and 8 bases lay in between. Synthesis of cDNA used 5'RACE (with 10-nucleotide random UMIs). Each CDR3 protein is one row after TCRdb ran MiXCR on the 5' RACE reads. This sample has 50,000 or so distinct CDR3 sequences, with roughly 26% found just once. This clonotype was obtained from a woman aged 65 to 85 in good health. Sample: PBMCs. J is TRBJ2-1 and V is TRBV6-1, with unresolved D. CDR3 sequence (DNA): TGTGCCAGCAGGGCAGGAGCCTACAATGAGCAGTTCTTC. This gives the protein CASRAGAYNEQFF.